This TCR beta chain was captured by sequencing in a study of shared clonotypes between healthy human individuals. Positive CCR7 selection of CD45RO-negative cells yielded the naive CD8 cells, and terminally differentiated effector memory CD45RA+ cells were excluded. The method was immunoSEQ multiplex PCR; TCRdb's version includes in-frame clones alone and lacks a portion of them. The repertoire includes about 650,000 clones, 95% to 96% of them detected once, and about 0.11% sits in the top ten. The count of this clone is one. The sequencing sample was made of naive CD8+ T cells sorted from blood. This receptor was obtained from a woman between 25 and 40 years old in good health.

The CDR3 is CASSFTGEAEAFF. The CDR3 bases are TGTGCCAGCAGCTTCACAGGGGAAGCTGAAGCTTTCTTT. This chain joins TRBV11-2 and TRBJ1-1; TRBD1 agrees at 7 bases. The germline gives CDR1 SGHAT, CDR2 FQNNGV. J lost 6 bases, V lost 3 bases, and 4 bases had no gene match. This CDR3 is built from 13 residues. Filled out from reference TRBV11-2 and TRBJ1-1, the complete variable domain reads EAGVAQSPRYKIIEKRQSVAFWCNPISGHATLYWYQQILGQGPKLLIQFQNNGVVDDSQLPKDRFSAERLKGVDSTLKIQPAKLEDSAVYLCASSFTGEAEAFFGQGTRLTVV.